Following are 14 T cell receptor beta chains from one sample sequenced in a study of T cell responses to AZD1222 COVID-19 vaccine. Generated by immunoSEQ multiplex PCR, the TCRdb table keeps only in-frame clones and is missing some. Of nearly 100,000 clones listed, about 88% were seen once; the top ten hold less than 3.5%. The input for sequencing was peripheral blood, taken on day 0 of AZD1222 vaccination. The receptors derive from an adult in good health.

The chain recombines TRBV28 with TRBJ2-7; D unresolved. The V end was cut by 5 bases, the J end by 4 bases, with 9 bases between. Germline CDR1 MDHEN, CDR2 SYDVKM. CDR3 size: 12 residues. The CDR3, as DNA: TGTGCCAGCAGTCCGCCCAGGTACGAGCAGTACTTC. Its translation: CASSPPRYEQYF.

This rearrangement joins TRBV19 to TRBJ1-3, with a possible D match to TRBD1 (5 bases). The V gene lost 3 bases and the J gene lost 2 bases, with 11 bases spanning the gap. The germline CDR1 and CDR2 sequences are LNHDA and SQIVND (reference sequence). There are 15 residues in the CDR3. The CDR3, as DNA: TGTGCCAGTAGTATGGGCGGGGGTGCTGGAAACACCATATATTTT. Its translation is CASSMGGGAGNTIYF.

V and J are TRBV5-5 and TRBJ1-1, with 8 bases lining up with TRBD1. There are 14 residues in the CDR3. Trimming removed 0 bases from V and 4 bases from J; junction bases left unmatched: 2. CDR1 is SGHKS, CDR2 YYEKEE, per germline (reference sequence). The CDR3 DNA is TGTGCCAGCAGCTTGGCCGGGACAGGCACTGAAGCTTTCTTT. It is translated as CASSLAGTGTEAFF. The full variable domain, rest sourced from reference TRBV5-5 and TRBJ1-1, is DAGVTQSPTHLIKTRGQQVTLRCSPISGHKSVSWYQQVLGQGPQFIFQYYEKEERGRGNFPDRFSARQFPNYSSELNVNALLLGDSALYLCASSLAGTGTEAFFGQGTRLTVV.

In nucleotides, the CDR3 is TGTGCCTGGAGTATGGGACTTCACACAGATACGCAGTATTTT. Its protein is CAWSMGLHTDTQYF. The chain has TRBV30 and TRBJ2-3; the D gene is possibly TRBD2 (6 bases). V was trimmed by 2 bases and J by 2 bases, leaving 11 bases between them. The length of the CDR3 is 14 residues. CDR1 GTSNPN and CDR2 SVGIG come from the germline V gene (reference sequence).

The rearrangement links TRBV28 to TRBJ2-5, with D possibly TRBD1 on 6 matching bases. Germline V gene sequence: CDR1 MDHEN, CDR2 SYDVKM. The CDR3 has 15 amino acids. Trimming removed 5 bases at V and 2 bases at J, with 15 bases between. CDR3 in amino acids: CASSERRDTQETQYF. CDR3 DNA sequence: TGTGCCAGCAGTGAACGCCGGGACACACAAGAGACCCAGTACTTC.

The chain couples TRBV7-2 to TRBJ2-3; D may be TRBD2 (5 bases). The germline gives CDR1 SGHTA, CDR2 FQGNSA. The V end lost 4 bases, the J end lost 6 bases, and 17 bases lay between the germline ends. The CDR3 has 15 residues. CDR3 sequence (DNA): TGTGCCAGCAGCTGGCCGGGGTACACCACGGATACGCAGTATTTT. As protein: CASSWPGYTTDTQYF.

This clone was observed a few times. CDR3 residues: CASSAQRSGGTPPGELFF. DNA of the CDR3: TGTGCCAGCAGCGCCCAGCGGTCAGGGGGGACACCTCCCGGGGAGCTGTTTTTT. The rearrangement links TRBV9 to TRBJ2-2, with a possible D match to TRBD1 (7 bases). This CDR3 is 18 amino acids long. V dropped 3 bases and J dropped 6 bases, with 24 bases sitting between them. From germline, CDR1 is SGDLS and CDR2 YYNGEE.

This clone was found a few times. The chain recombines TRBV4-1 with TRBJ1-5; no definite D call. The CDR3 covers 15 residues. The germline CDR1 and CDR2 sequences are MGHRA and YSYEKL. V was pared by 4 bases and J by 5 bases, with 15 bases between. CDR3 loop: CASSRGHGPDQPQHF. The CDR3 DNA is TGCGCCAGCAGCCGTGGGCATGGGCCGGATCAGCCCCAGCATTTT.

This chain uses TRBV19 with TRBJ2-1; possibly TRBD1 for D (6 bases). CDR1 is LNHDA, CDR2 SQIVND, per germline (reference sequence). Trimming stripped 6 bases from V and 5 bases from J, with 14 bases between. This CDR3 comprises 14 residues. CDR3 region: CASRHGTLNNEQFF. For the CDR3, the DNA is TGTGCCAGTAGGCACGGGACACTCAACAATGAGCAGTTCTTC. The full variable domain, with the rest looked up from reference TRBV19 and TRBJ2-1, is DGGITQSPKYLFRKEGQNVTLSCEQNLNHDAMYWYRQDPGQGLRLIYYSQIVNDFQKGDIAEGYSVSREKKESFPLTVTSAQKNPTAFYLCASRHGTLNNEQFFGPGTRLTVL.

The V and J genes are TRBV2 and TRBJ1-6; D not certain. This CDR3 region has 13 residues. V was clipped by 4 bases and J by 7 bases, with 8 bases between them. CDR1 SNHLY and CDR2 FYNNEI come from the germline V gene. CDR3 protein: CASSGTRNSPLHF. For the CDR3, the DNA is TGTGCCAGCAGTGGGACGCGGAATTCACCCCTCCACTTT.

The chain is built from TRBV7-9 and TRBJ2-1, with D possibly matching TRBD1 (5 bases). The CDR3 is 14 residues long. CDR1 and CDR2 (germline): SEHNR, FQNEAQ (reference sequence). V gave up 0 bases and J gave up 8 bases, with 11 bases separating them. The DNA of the CDR3 is TGTGCCAGCAGCTTAGCGGGGCCCAGTCATGAGCAGTTCTTC. Translating gives CASSLAGPSHEQFF.

The V gene is TRBV5-4, the J gene TRBJ2-1; D is unclear. V lost 0 bases and J lost 6, with 13 bases in between. This CDR3 contains 15 residues. Germline V gives CDR1 SGHNT, CDR2 YYREEE (reference sequence). The CDR3 is CASSLVGTVSNEQFF. In nucleotides, the CDR3 is TGTGCCAGCAGCTTGGTAGGAACGGTTTCCAATGAGCAGTTCTTC.

The chain recombines TRBV6-5 with TRBJ1-5, with a weak D call TRBD1 (6 bases). The germline V gene has CDR1 MNHEY and CDR2 SVGAGI. This CDR3 spans 14 amino acids. Trimming took off 8 bases at V and 0 bases at J, with 11 bases between the two ends. This CDR3 reads CASVGQISNQPQHF. The CDR3 region has the DNA TGTGCCAGCGTAGGACAGATTAGCAATCAGCCCCAGCATTTT.

V gene TRBV7-2 combines with J gene TRBJ1-6; D is possibly TRBD1 (5 bases). There are 12 residues in the CDR3. Germline lookup yields CDR1 SGHTA and CDR2 FQGNSA. V dropped 3 bases and J dropped 9 bases, with 6 bases sitting between them. CDR3 sequence reads: CASSFGTSPLHF. In DNA, the CDR3 is TGTGCCAGCAGCTTTGGGACTTCACCCCTCCACTTT.